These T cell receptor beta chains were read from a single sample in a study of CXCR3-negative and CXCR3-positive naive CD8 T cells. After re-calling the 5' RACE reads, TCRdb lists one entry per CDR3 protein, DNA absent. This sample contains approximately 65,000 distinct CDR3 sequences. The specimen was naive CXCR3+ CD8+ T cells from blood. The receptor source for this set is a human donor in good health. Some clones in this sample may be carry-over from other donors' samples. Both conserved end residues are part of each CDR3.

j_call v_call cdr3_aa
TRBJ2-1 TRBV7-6 CASTEILADGWNEQFF
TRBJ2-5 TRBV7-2 CASRTGTAPLLVTETQYF
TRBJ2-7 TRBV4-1 CASSQVGTVYEQYF
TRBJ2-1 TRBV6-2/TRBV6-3 CASRHIDRGREQFF
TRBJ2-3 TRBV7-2 CASLVLNTDTQYF
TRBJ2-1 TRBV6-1 CASTVAGSYNEQFF
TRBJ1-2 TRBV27 CASSLSAADRGYGYTF
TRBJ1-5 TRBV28 CASSFPLNQPQHF
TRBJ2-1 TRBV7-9 CASSLPPRTSGGASYNEQFF
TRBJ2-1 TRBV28 CASSLGVSQYNEQFF
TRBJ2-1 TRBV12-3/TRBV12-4 CASSLMGGGLHEFF
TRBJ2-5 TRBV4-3 CASSQGGPGLPQETQYF
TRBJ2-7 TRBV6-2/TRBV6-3 CASSYSGSAAAEQYF
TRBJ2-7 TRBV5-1 CASSLQASGGESHEQYF
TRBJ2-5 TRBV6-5 CASTSEMGTQYF
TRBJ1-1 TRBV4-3 CASSQDGANTEAFF
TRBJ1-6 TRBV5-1 CASSLTGTANSPLHF
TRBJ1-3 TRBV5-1 CASRGVDRGNTIYF
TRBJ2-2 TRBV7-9 CASPRRGTNTGELFF
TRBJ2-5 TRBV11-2 CASSQGDRGQETQYF
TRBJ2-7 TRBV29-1 CSVEEGGPGEQYF
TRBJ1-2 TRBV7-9 CASSPPIQLNYGYTF
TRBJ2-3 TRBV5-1 CASSYGLAGTRTDTQYF
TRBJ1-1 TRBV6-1 CASTLTGGYTEAFF
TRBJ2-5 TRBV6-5 CASSYSAEQETQYF
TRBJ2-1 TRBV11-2 CASSSTLNPEQFF
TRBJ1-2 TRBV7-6 CASSLGGSYGYTF
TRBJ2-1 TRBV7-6 CASSLDRNEQFF
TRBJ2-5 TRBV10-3 CAIRLTGGAGAQETQYF
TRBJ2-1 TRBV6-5 CASTFRGGSYNEQFF
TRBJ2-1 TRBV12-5 CASGSGGWNEQFF
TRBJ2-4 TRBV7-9 CASSLATTGKNIQYF
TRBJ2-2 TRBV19 CASSIEQLGELFF
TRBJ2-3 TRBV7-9 CASSAVTGFSTDTQYF
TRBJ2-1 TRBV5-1 CASSFGLRGAYNEQFF
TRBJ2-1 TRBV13 CASSRDTRMGNEQFF
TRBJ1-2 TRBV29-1 CSVEETGDGYTF
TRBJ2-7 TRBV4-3 CASSQDRLVTYEQYF
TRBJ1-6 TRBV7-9 CASSLVGLGQGVEDSPLHF
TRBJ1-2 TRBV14 CASSPMRTGVNGYTF
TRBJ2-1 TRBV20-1 CSARPRRGAVYNEQFF